The 9 T cell receptor beta chains reported below all come from one sample, sequenced in a study of T cell changes during pregnancy in multiple sclerosis. Here immunoSEQ multiplex PCR was the method, and the copy in TCRdb shows in-frame clones only, minus some. The table records 85,000 to 95,000 clones, 90% to 95% of them present only once. The source was peripheral blood, collected after pregnancy. Receptors were obtained from a female donor in good health, enrolled as a control in a pregnancy study.

The chain carries TRBV12-5 and TRBJ1-3; D gene uncertain. The CDR3 loop spans 15 amino acids. V lost 0 bases and J lost 2, with 8 bases in between. Germline V CDR1 and CDR2: LGHNT, FRNRAP. The DNA for the CDR3 is TGTGCTAGTGGTTTGGTACCCGGTGCTGGAAACACCATATATTTT. This gives the protein CASGLVPGAGNTIYF.

This rearrangement joins TRBV6-6 to TRBJ1-4, with 12 bases that match TRBD1. The V segment lost 6 bases and the J segment 8 bases; nucleotides outside the gene matches: 4. Germline V gives CDR1 MNHNY, CDR2 SVGAGI (reference sequence). This CDR3 is 14 amino acids long. The DNA of the CDR3 is TGTGCCAGCAGGGGGACAGGGGGCAGGGAAAAACTGTTTTTT. Residues: CASRGTGGREKLFF.

V gene TRBV18 combines with J gene TRBJ1-4; D is undetermined. V was pared by 6 bases and J by 1 base, with 15 bases between. Germline-derived CDR1 and CDR2 are KGHSH and LQKENI. This CDR3 region has 16 residues. As DNA, the CDR3 is TGTGCCAGCTCTCTTTTCGTAGGCGGAACTAATGAAAAACTGTTTTTT. Residues: CASSLFVGGTNEKLFF.

The chain carries TRBV10-3 and TRBJ2-7, with TRBD1 matching over 9 bases. J lost 0 bases, V lost 3 bases, and 6 bases had no gene match. The CDR3 runs 16 residues. The germline V gene has CDR1 ENHRY and CDR2 SYGVKD. The CDR3 is CAISEWGTGSSYEQYF. The CDR3 DNA reads TGTGCCATCAGTGAATGGGGGACAGGGTCCTCCTACGAGCAGTACTTC.

This sequence joins TRBV29-1 and TRBJ1-2; TRBD1 matches 7 bases. The J segment lost 4 bases and the V segment lost 3 bases, leaving 5 bases of the junction unmatched. Germline loops: CDR1 SQVTM, CDR2 ANQGSEA. The CDR3 covers 13 residues. CDR3 amino acids: CSVDQGVGYGYTF. CDR3 DNA: TGCAGCGTTGACCAGGGGGTTGGCTATGGCTACACCTTC.

The chain couples TRBV6-5 to TRBJ1-1; D unclear. The V gene lost 5 bases and the J gene lost 2 bases, with 15 bases spanning the gap. Germline lookup yields CDR1 MNHEY and CDR2 SVGAGI. CDR3 length: 15 residues. The CDR3 here is CASSPSSLRNTEAFF. In DNA form, the CDR3 reads TGTGCCAGCAGTCCCTCGAGCCTTCGTAACACTGAAGCTTTCTTT.

The chain joins TRBV30 to TRBJ1-1; possibly TRBD1 for D (6 bases). The V end was cut by 5 bases, the J end by 11 bases, with 15 bases between. The CDR3 is 11 amino acids. Germline V gives CDR1 GTSNPN, CDR2 SVGIG (reference sequence). The chain's CDR3 is CAWENRDEAFF. CDR3 coding DNA: TGTGCCTGGGAAAACAGGGACGAGGCTTTCTTT.

The V call is TRBV7-9, the J call TRBJ1-6; D remains ambiguous. V gave up 2 bases and J gave up 9 bases, with 8 bases separating them. The CDR3 spans 13 residues. CDR1 and CDR2 (germline): SEHNR, FQNEAQ (reference sequence). The CDR3 region is CASSLMAGSPLHF. The DNA of the CDR3 is TGTGCCAGCAGCTTAATGGCGGGTTCACCCCTCCACTTT.

The gene calls are TRBV4-1 and TRBJ1-5; TRBD1 might be the D (6 bases). The CDR3 covers 17 residues. The V end was cut by 1 base, the J end by 1 base, with 14 bases between. The germline CDR1 and CDR2 sequences are MGHRA and YSYEKL. The CDR3 is CASSQAQLRGSNQPQHF. The CDR3 bases are TGCGCCAGCAGCCAAGCTCAGCTCAGGGGAAGCAATCAGCCCCAGCATTTT.